This T cell receptor (beta chain) emerged from a study of shared clonotypes between healthy human individuals. Evenly divided among several immunoSEQ plates was the genomic DNA of each subset. Measured with immunoSEQ multiplex PCR; TCRdb has only the in-frame clones, and not every one. The sample shows about 1.4 million clones, over 95% of them seen only once. Remarks on this clone: The target antigen is unknown.

Study outcomes and limitations: For naive CD4 cells, around 5% of clonotypes were shared across a handful of donors.

The CDR3 totals 15 residues. Sequenced: naive CD4+ T cells sorted from blood. As for subset: CD45RA+ positively selected. The chain couples TRBV12-2 to TRBJ2-5. TRBV12-2 is a documented pseudogene. The TCR comes from a man aged 25-40 years in good health. The CDR3 nucleotides read TGTGCAAGTCGCTTAGAGGGTAGGGTAGAAGAGACCCAGTACTTC. Translation: CASRLEGRVEETQYF.